These 14 T cell receptor beta chains were sequenced from one sample in a study of shared clonotypes between healthy human individuals. Generated by immunoSEQ multiplex PCR, the TCRdb table keeps only in-frame clones and is missing some. Of 450,000 to 500,000 clones in the sample, approximately 82% were seen once. The sequenced sample was PBMCs. These receptors came from a woman aged 35 to 49 in good health. Some clones in this sample may be carry-over from other donors' samples.

The table lists this clone with a count of one. The CDR3 sequence is CASSLVTGYTGELFF. The DNA of the CDR3 is TGTGCCAGCAGCTTAGTAACGGGATATACCGGGGAGCTGTTTTTT. V and J are TRBV7-8 and TRBJ2-2, with TRBD2 as a possible D gene (5 bases). The CDR3 length is 15 residues. Trimming shortened V by 1 base and J by 5 bases, and 11 bases separated the two germline ends. The germline V gene encodes CDR1 SGHVS and CDR2 FQNEAQ.

This clone has a count of ten or more. The V gene is TRBV7-3, the J gene TRBJ1-5; a possible D gene is TRBD1 (6 bases). Germline V gene sequence: CDR1 SGHTA, CDR2 FQGTGA. V lost 0 bases to trimming and J lost 4 bases, with 16 bases between them. This CDR3 is built from 17 residues. The CDR3 DNA follows: TGTGCCAGCAGCTTAACCTACAGGGATGATGGGAATCAGCCCCAGCATTTT. It is translated as CASSLTYRDDGNQPQHF.

The chain recombines TRBV15 with TRBJ2-7, with TRBD1 matching 8 bases. The CDR3 is made up of 15 amino acids. V was clipped by 0 bases and J by 0 bases; unmatched bases: 1. CDR1 and CDR2 from the germline V gene are LNHNV and YYDKDF (reference sequence). The CDR3 DNA follows: TGTGCCACCAGCAGAGATACAGGGGGCTCCTACGAGCAGTACTTC. Protein sequence: CATSRDTGGSYEQYF.

The CDR3 coding sequence is TGTGCCAGCAGTAGAAAGCCGGGACAGGGGAGTCAAGAGACCCAGTACTTC. Its translation: CASSRKPGQGSQETQYF. The chain joins TRBV27 to TRBJ2-5; TRBD1 agrees at 10 bases. The CDR3 runs to 17 residues. The germline V gene has CDR1 MNHEY and CDR2 SMNVEV (reference sequence). The junction had 11 bases not matched to a gene; V was cut back by 5 bases and J by 2 bases.

The chain recombines TRBV19 with TRBJ2-1, with D possibly TRBD2 on 5 matching bases. The CDR3 contains 17 residues. Germline values: CDR1 LNHDA, CDR2 SQIVND (reference sequence). The germline V and J ends were trimmed by 4 bases and 0 bases, with 16 bases remaining between them. This chain's CDR3 is CASSRRGSGSSYNEQFF. In DNA, the CDR3 is TGTGCCAGTAGTAGACGCGGAAGCGGAAGCTCCTACAATGAGCAGTTCTTC.

The chain carries TRBV11-3 and TRBJ1-2; weak D call: TRBD1 (6 bases). Deletions cut 5 bases from V and 8 bases from J, with 21 bases between. This CDR3 has 15 residues. The germline CDR1 and CDR2 sequences are SGHNT and YENEEA. DNA for the CDR3: TGTGCCAGCAGCCCTTATGGGGTTCAGGGGTGGGGCTACACCTTC. Translating gives CASSPYGVQGWGYTF.

The V gene is TRBV7-2, the J gene TRBJ2-2; TRBD2 might be the D (6 bases). CDR1 and CDR2 (germline): SGHTA, FQGNSA. Trimming pared 2 bases from V and 5 bases from J, leaving 18 bases between. This CDR3 has 17 residues. CDR3 nucleotide sequence: TGTGCCAGCAGCTTAATGATCGGAGGGCTGGGGACCGGGGAGCTGTTTTTT. This translates into CASSLMIGGLGTGELFF.

This clone was recorded once. The junction does not match germline at one end; this may be a read error. The same CDR3 also results from other DNA sequences found in this sample. This chain uses TRBV11-1 with TRBJ2-7; D uncertain. CDR1 SGHAT and CDR2 FQDESV come from the germline V gene (reference sequence). The CDR3 spans 14 residues. The CDR3 here is CASSLATDYYEQYF. CDR3 bases: TGCGCCAGCAGCTTAGCTACAGATTACTACGAGCAGTACTTC.

V gene TRBV5-5 combines with J gene TRBJ1-1; unclear D gene. Trimming pared 2 bases from V and 3 bases from J, leaving 8 bases between. CDR1 is SGHKS, CDR2 YYEKEE, per germline (reference sequence). The CDR3 is made up of 13 amino acids. The DNA of the CDR3 is TGTGCCAGCAGCTTCCACGGGGACACTGAAGCTTTCTTT. Its translation: CASSFHGDTEAFF.

The chain uses TRBV18 and TRBJ2-6, with 9 positions matching TRBD1. CDR1 and CDR2 from the germline V gene are KGHSH and LQKENI. The CDR3 runs 18 residues. The trim removed 3 bases at V and 0 bases at J, leaving 6 bases unmatched. CDR3 amino acids: CASSPRTGDFSGANVLTF. DNA for the CDR3: TGTGCCAGCTCACCGAGGACAGGGGACTTCTCTGGGGCCAACGTCCTGACTTTC.

This sequence joins TRBV5-1 and TRBJ2-6, with D unresolved. CDR1 is SGHRS and CDR2 is YFSETQ in the germline V gene. The CDR3 spans 16 residues. V was clipped by 0 bases and J by 0 bases, with 7 bases between them. The CDR3 spells CASSLDWGSGANVLTF. CDR3 sequence (DNA): TGCGCCAGCAGCTTGGATTGGGGCTCTGGGGCCAACGTCCTGACTTTC. Filled out from reference TRBV5-1 and TRBJ2-6, the complete variable domain reads KAGVTQTPRYLIKTRGQQVTLSCSPISGHRSVSWYQQTPGQGLQFLFEYFSETQRNKGNFPGRFSGRQFSNSRSEMNVSTLELGDSALYLCASSLDWGSGANVLTFGAGSRLTVL.

The chain carries TRBV4-2 and TRBJ2-7, with 7 nucleotides matching TRBD2. The CDR3 spans 16 residues. V dropped 0 bases and J dropped 7; count of bases not matched to a gene: 12. Germline V gene data show CDR1 as LGHNA and CDR2 as YNFKEQ. The CDR3 DNA sequence: TGTGCCAGCAGCCAAGATTTCACCGCGGGAGCTGAAGAGCAGTACTTC. It translates to CASSQDFTAGAEEQYF.

The gene calls are TRBV4-1 and TRBJ2-3, with TRBD2 as a possible D gene (6 bases). V lost 0 bases and J 2 bases, leaving 15 bases between the germline ends. Germline CDR1 reads MGHRA; CDR2 reads YSYEKL. The length of the CDR3 is 17 residues. CDR3 DNA: TGCGCCAGCAGCCAAGACCGGGGGATTAAACACACAGATACGCAGTATTTT. This encodes CASSQDRGIKHTDTQYF.

The chain couples TRBV11-2 to TRBJ2-1, with 12 positions matching TRBD2. This CDR3 has 15 residues. Trimming at V came to 2 bases and at J to 9 bases, leaving 5 bases not matched to a gene. The germline CDR1 and CDR2 sequences are SGHAT and FQNNGV. The CDR3 protein is CASSLLAGGRGEQFF. In DNA form, the CDR3 reads TGTGCCAGCAGCTTACTAGCGGGAGGGCGTGGTGAGCAGTTCTTC.